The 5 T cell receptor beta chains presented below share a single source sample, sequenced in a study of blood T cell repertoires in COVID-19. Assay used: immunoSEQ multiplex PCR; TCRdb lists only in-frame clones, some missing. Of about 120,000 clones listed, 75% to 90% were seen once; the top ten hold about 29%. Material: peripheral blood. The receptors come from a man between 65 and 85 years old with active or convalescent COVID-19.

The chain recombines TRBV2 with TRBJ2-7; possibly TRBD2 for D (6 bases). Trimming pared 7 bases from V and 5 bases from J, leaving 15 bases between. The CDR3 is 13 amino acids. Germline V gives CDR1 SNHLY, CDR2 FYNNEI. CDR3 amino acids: CASISWTGDEQYF. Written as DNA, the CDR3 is TGTGCCAGCATAAGCTGGACGGGGGACGAGCAGTACTTC.

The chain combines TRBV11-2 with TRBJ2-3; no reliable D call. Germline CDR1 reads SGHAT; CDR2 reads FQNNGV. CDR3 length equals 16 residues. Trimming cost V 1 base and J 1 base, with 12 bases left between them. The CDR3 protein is CASSLVGGQRTDTQYF. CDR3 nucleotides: TGTGCCAGCAGCTTAGTGGGTGGGCAGCGCACAGATACGCAGTATTTT.

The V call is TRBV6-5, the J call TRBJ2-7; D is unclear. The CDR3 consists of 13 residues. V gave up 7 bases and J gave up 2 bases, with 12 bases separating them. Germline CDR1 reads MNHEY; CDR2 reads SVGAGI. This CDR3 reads CASTRGATYEQYF. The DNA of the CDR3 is TGTGCCAGCACCCGAGGCGCTACCTACGAGCAGTACTTC.

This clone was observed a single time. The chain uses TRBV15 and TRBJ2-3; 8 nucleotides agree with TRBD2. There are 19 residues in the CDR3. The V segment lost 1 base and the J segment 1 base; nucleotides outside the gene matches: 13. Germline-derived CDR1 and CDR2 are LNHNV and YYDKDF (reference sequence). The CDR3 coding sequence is TGTGCCACCAGCAGAGTAGCGGGGCTTTTCGTAACGGGCACAGATACGCAGTATTTT. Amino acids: CATSRVAGLFVTGTDTQYF. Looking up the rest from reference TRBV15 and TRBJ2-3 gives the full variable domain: DAMVIQNPRYQVTQFGKPVTLSCSQTLNHNVMYWYQQKSSQAPKLLFHYYDKDFNNEADTPDNFQSRRPNTSFCFLDIRSPGLGDTAMYLCATSRVAGLFVTGTDTQYFGPGTRLTVL.

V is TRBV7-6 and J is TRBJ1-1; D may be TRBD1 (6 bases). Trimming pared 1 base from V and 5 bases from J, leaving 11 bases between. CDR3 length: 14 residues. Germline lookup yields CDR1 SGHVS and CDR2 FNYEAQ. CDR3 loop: CASSLEARGTEAFF. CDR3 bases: TGTGCCAGCAGCTTAGAGGCCAGGGGTACTGAAGCTTTCTTT.